This TCR beta chain appears in the sequencing data of a study of CD8 T cells in ankylosing spondylitis. Findings and limits, study-wide: Seemingly distinctive of ankylosing spondylitis blood was a TCR beta motif formed by eight highly homologous variants. Disease-linked clones reportedly showed significant enrichment in matched ankylosing spondylitis synovial fluid. Reports of some motif variants in reactive arthritis synovial fluid and blood predate this one.

This clonotype was counted ten times or more. Its specificity is unknown. Researchers built TCR beta libraries using quantitative 5'-RACE with molecular barcodes. TCRdb re-called the 5' RACE reads through MiXCR, storing one row per CDR3 protein. The repertoire holds approximately 40,000 distinct CDR3 sequences, with about 6.3% as singletons. CDR1 and CDR2 from the germline V gene are KGHSH and LQKENI. The CDR3 totals 15 residues. J gave up 9 bases and V 5 bases, and 7 bases lay outside the gene matches. The rearrangement uses TRBV18 and TRBJ2-1, with 13 bases fitting TRBD2. The TCR comes from a male donor with ankylosing spondylitis or in good health (not recorded which). Sequenced sample: blood, either unsorted or a sorted T cell fraction (not recorded which). CDR3 DNA sequence: TGTGCCAGCTCAGCGGGACTAGCGGGAACCGTTGAGCAGTTCTTC. Its protein product is CASSAGLAGTVEQFF.